This is a list of T cell receptor beta chains from one sample in a study of identical twins. TCRdb reprocessed the 5' RACE reads with MiXCR, giving one entry per CDR3 protein. The table shows around 530,000 distinct CDR3 sequences, with roughly 15% occurring only once. These same data were also listed under a study on yellow fever vaccine responses in identical twins.

The sample was CD4+ T cells sorted from blood. The receptors shown here come from a woman in her late teens or twenties in good health. The CDR3 runs from the conserved cysteine through the conserved F or W. D genes are given only for firm matches. Only part of the rows carry a size: once, few, many, or a class if the clone is expanded.

CDR3,DNA,size,J,D,V
CSVGQGLSTNEKLFF,TGCAGTGTGGGACAGGGCTTGTCAACTAATGAAAAACTGTTTTTT,-,TRBJ1-4,TRBD1,TRBV20-1
CASSRGLAGTSGTQYF,TGTGCCAGCAGCCGTGGACTAGCGGGTACGTCGGGTACGCAGTATTTT,-,TRBJ2-3,TRBD2,TRBV28
CASSKRTGQGADEQFF,TGTGCCAGCAGCAAAAGAACGGGACAGGGGGCCGATGAGCAGTTCTTC,-,TRBJ2-1,TRBD1,TRBV5-6
CASSRKRGNTGELFF,TGTGCCAGCAGCCGCAAGAGAGGGAACACCGGGGAGCTGTTTTTT,-,TRBJ2-2,-,TRBV7-2
CVSSELGTGGNEQFF,TGTGTCAGCAGTGAATTGGGGACAGGGGGCAATGAGCAGTTCTTC,-,TRBJ2-1,TRBD1,TRBV25-1
CASSHRVASRTGELFF,TGTGCCAGCAGTCACCGCGTAGCATCGCGAACCGGGGAGCTGTTTTTT,-,TRBJ2-2,-,TRBV28
CSVGKVTYNEQFF,TGCAGCGTTGGTAAGGTTACCTACAATGAGCAGTTCTTC,few,TRBJ2-1,-,TRBV29-1
CASRHLPGLGGSETQYF,TGTGCAAGTCGCCACCTACCGGGACTAGGTGGATCGGAGACCCAGTACTTC,-,TRBJ2-5,-,TRBV12-2
CASRAGGSGNTEAFF,TGTGCCAGCAGAGCAGGGGGAAGCGGGAACACTGAAGCTTTCTTT,few,TRBJ1-1,TRBD1,TRBV6-1
CAGRTSGRETQYF,TGTGCCGGACGGACTAGCGGGAGGGAGACCCAGTACTTC,few,TRBJ2-5,TRBD2,TRBV6-6
CSVADRSTDTQYF,TGCAGCGTTGCCGACAGAAGCACAGATACGCAGTATTTT,-,TRBJ2-3,-,TRBV29-1
CASTSGGGSEAFF,TGTGCCAGCACCTCCGGGGGAGGGTCTGAAGCTTTCTTT,-,TRBJ1-1,-,TRBV6-1
CASSQAPGTGTRALFF,TGCGCCAGCAGCCAAGCCCCCGGGACAGGAACCAGGGCACTGTTTTTT,few,TRBJ1-4,TRBD1,TRBV4-1
CASSHEFF,TGTGCCAGCAGTCATGAGTTCTTC,-,TRBJ2-1,-,TRBV2
CAEDGGPLGANVLTF,TGTGCCGAGGATGGCGGCCCTCTGGGGGCCAACGTCCTGACTTTC,-,TRBJ2-6,-,TRBV2
CASSWNPNTEAFF,TGCGCCAGCAGCTGGAATCCGAACACTGAAGCTTTCTTT,few,TRBJ1-1,-,TRBV5-1
CASSLAPGTDSGNTIYF,TGCGCCAGCAGCTTGGCCCCCGGGACAGACTCTGGAAACACCATATATTTT,-,TRBJ1-3,TRBD1,TRBV5-1
CASTKGLATPHEQFF,TGTGCCAGCACAAAGGGACTAGCAACCCCACATGAGCAGTTCTTC,few,TRBJ2-1,TRBD2,TRBV14
CAISESEGSYEQYF,TGTGCCATCAGTGAGTCGGAGGGCTCCTACGAGCAGTACTTC,-,TRBJ2-7,-,TRBV10-3
CSARGRLQTGLYTDTQYF,TGCAGTGCTAGAGGGCGATTACAAACGGGGTTATACACAGATACGCAGTATTTT,many,TRBJ2-3,-,TRBV20-1
CASSLNPVGLNTGELFF,TGTGCCAGCAGCTTAAATCCGGTCGGGCTAAACACCGGGGAGCTGTTTTTT,-,TRBJ2-2,-,TRBV7-3
CAMGPSPRVTQYF,TGTGCCATGGGGCCAAGCCCTCGGGTTACGCAGTATTTT,few,TRBJ2-3,-,TRBV2
CASSLYQGPGGDTQYF,TGTGCCAGCAGTTTATACCAGGGGCCGGGGGGGGATACGCAGTATTTT,few,TRBJ2-3,TRBD2,TRBV28
CASSQGFGGEFETQYF,TGTGCCAGCAGCCAAGGTTTTGGGGGGGAGTTTGAGACCCAGTACTTC,-,TRBJ2-5,TRBD2,TRBV4-2
CASNDGTSGSNEQYF,TGTGCCAGCAACGACGGGACTAGCGGGAGTAACGAGCAGTACTTC,few,TRBJ2-7,TRBD2,TRBV6-1
CAVSDPYNSPLHF,TGTGCCGTATCAGATCCTTATAATTCACCCCTCCACTTT,few,TRBJ1-6,-,TRBV10-3
CASSSRDLYGYTF,TGTGCCAGCAGCTCCCGGGACCTCTATGGCTACACCTTC,many,TRBJ1-2,-,TRBV7-6
CASSLGTSGRTDTQYF,TGCGCCAGCAGCTTGGGGACTAGCGGGAGGACAGATACGCAGTATTTT,many,TRBJ2-3,TRBD2,TRBV5-1
CSARGSNEKLFF,TGCAGTGCTAGGGGCAGTAATGAAAAACTGTTTTTT,-,TRBJ1-4,-,TRBV20-1
CASSQDTGPTDTQYF,TGTGCCAGCAGCCAAGATACCGGACCCACAGATACGCAGTATTTT,many,TRBJ2-3,-,TRBV3-1
CASSPPGLAPDTQYF,TGTGCCAGCAGCCCGCCGGGACTAGCCCCAGATACGCAGTATTTT,-,TRBJ2-3,TRBD2,TRBV7-2
CASSSGHPGYEQYF,TGTGCCAGCAGTTCGGGACACCCTGGCTACGAGCAGTACTTC,once,TRBJ2-7,-,TRBV12-3/TRBV12-4
CSAGTAINEQFF,TGCAGTGCCGGGACTGCAATCAATGAGCAGTTCTTC,few,TRBJ2-1,-,TRBV20-1
CSEAKRGRGATEAFF,TGCAGTGAAGCCAAGCGGGGCAGGGGGGCCACTGAAGCTTTCTTT,few,TRBJ1-1,TRBD1,TRBV20-1
CASLGTSGSSEQFF,TGTGCCAGCCTTGGGACTAGCGGGAGCAGTGAGCAGTTCTTC,few,TRBJ2-1,TRBD2,TRBV6-1
CASSSSGGSNQPQHF,TGTGCCAGCAGCTCCTCGGGGGGTAGCAATCAGCCCCAGCATTTT,many,TRBJ1-5,-,TRBV3-1
CASSLGGAYGELFF,TGTGCCAGCAGTTTAGGGGGGGCCTACGGGGAGCTGTTTTTT,few,TRBJ2-2,-,TRBV12-3/TRBV12-4
CATERAETQYF,TGTGCCACTGAGAGGGCAGAGACCCAGTACTTC,-,TRBJ2-5,-,TRBV2
CSASLQLAKNIQYF,TGCAGTGCTAGCCTACAACTAGCCAAAAACATTCAGTACTTC,-,TRBJ2-4,-,TRBV20-1
CSADWQSYGYTF,TGCAGCGCCGATTGGCAGAGCTATGGCTACACCTTC,-,TRBJ1-2,-,TRBV29-1
CASSDRAQGQPQHF,TGTGCCAGCAGCGACAGGGCCCAGGGACAGCCCCAGCATTTT,few,TRBJ1-5,TRBD1,TRBV6-4
CASSLQGQLITGELFF,TGTGCCAGCAGTTTACAGGGACAACTTATTACCGGGGAGCTGTTTTTT,-,TRBJ2-2,-,TRBV12-3/TRBV12-4
CASSLEAAANTGELFF,TGCGCCAGCAGCTTGGAAGCAGCCGCGAACACCGGGGAGCTGTTTTTT,few,TRBJ2-2,-,TRBV5-1
CASSLAGLSTDTQYF,TGTGCCAGCAGCTTGGCGGGGTTAAGCACAGATACGCAGTATTTT,few,TRBJ2-3,-,TRBV7-2
CSARREIGELFF,TGCAGCGCCCGCAGGGAAATCGGGGAGCTGTTTTTT,-,TRBJ2-2,-,TRBV29-1